This entry features one T cell receptor beta chain sequence. Sequenced by immunoSEQ multiplex PCR; TCRdb stores in-frame clones only, minus some. The table has approximately 210,000 clones, under 90% seen once. These data originate in a study of blood T cell repertoires in COVID-19. Germline V gives CDR1 SGHDT, CDR2 YYEEEE. There are 15 residues in the CDR3. Trimming took 6 bases from V and 4 from J, leaving 14 bases between them. The source of this sequence is a woman aged 55-70 years who had recovered from COVID-19. The chain links TRBV5-6 to TRBJ1-6; D remains unclear. Sequenced: PBMCs or T cells enriched from blood (not recorded which). For the CDR3, the DNA is TGTGCCAGCAATCGGCGGGAAAGATATAATTCACCCCTCCACTTT. Protein: CASNRRERYNSPLHF.